These 30 T cell receptor beta chains originate from one sample sequenced in a study of blood T cell repertoires in COVID-19. Using immunoSEQ multiplex PCR, the repertoire was profiled, and TCRdb retains in-frame clones only, with some absent. The sample lists approximately 100,000 clones; about 85% were seen once. The source material was peripheral blood. Every receptor here comes from a man older than 75 with acute or convalescent COVID-19.

The gene calls are TRBV6-8 and TRBJ2-5; TRBD2 aligns across 8 bases. The CDR3 is 14 amino acids. Per the germline V gene, CDR1 is MNHGY and CDR2 is SAAAGT. V was pared by 4 bases and J by 4 bases, with 5 bases of the junction left unmatched. The CDR3 DNA reads TGTGCCAGCAGTTCGCTCACTAGCGGAGAGACCCAGTACTTC. Protein sequence: CASSSLTSGETQYF.

This clone has a handful of counts. The chain is built from TRBV30 and TRBJ1-1; D is uncertain. The CDR3 covers 11 residues. Germline loops: CDR1 GTSNPN, CDR2 SVGIG (reference sequence). V lost 8 bases and J 5 bases, leaving 12 bases between the germline ends. This chain's CDR3 is CAGNRGTEAFF. CDR3 bases: TGTGCCGGGAACCGGGGAACTGAAGCTTTCTTT.

This chain links TRBV11-2 with TRBJ2-3, with 9 bases aligning to TRBD2. Germline V lookup: CDR1 SGHAT, CDR2 FQNNGV. Trimming removed 0 bases from V and 0 bases from J; junction bases left unmatched: 4. This CDR3 comprises 17 residues. DNA for the CDR3: TGTGCCAGCAGCTTAGATTCTAGCGGGACTAGCACAGATACGCAGTATTTT. Protein: CASSLDSSGTSTDTQYF.

V gene TRBV7-8 combines with J gene TRBJ1-1; 7 bases are a match to TRBD1. The CDR3 sequence is 16 residues long. V lost 3 bases, J lost 1 base, and 8 bases stayed unmatched. Per the germline V gene, CDR1 is SGHVS and CDR2 is FQNEAQ. The CDR3 nucleotides read TGTGCCAGCAGCTTCCCCCGGGACAGTTCGAACACTGAAGCTTTCTTT. Its translation is CASSFPRDSSNTEAFF.

CDR3 bases: TGTGCCAGCAGCCCCGGGACAGGGGGTGTAAAACTGTTTTTT. Residues: CASSPGTGGVKLFF. The V and J genes are TRBV14 and TRBJ1-4; 11 bases match TRBD1. The trim removed 4 bases at V and 10 bases at J, leaving 5 bases unmatched. Germline loops: CDR1 SGHDN, CDR2 FVKESK. This CDR3 has 14 residues.

The CDR3: CASSLIREAGEQYF. In nucleotides, the CDR3 is TGCGCCAGCAGCTTGATTCGGGAGGCGGGCGAGCAGTACTTC. The gene calls are TRBV5-1 and TRBJ2-7; 7 bases are shared with TRBD2. V shed 1 base, J shed 6 bases, and the junction held 7 bases outside the gene matches. Germline-derived CDR1 and CDR2 are SGHRS and YFSETQ. This CDR3 is 14 amino acids long.

The chain recombines TRBV9 with TRBJ1-1; 8 nucleotides match TRBD1. The CDR3 is made up of 15 amino acids. Germline trimming cut 0 bases from V and 5 bases from J; bases unmatched to any gene: 6. Germline V gene sequence: CDR1 SGDLS, CDR2 YYNGEE. CDR3 amino acids: CASSVVGQGRTEAFF. The CDR3 DNA reads TGTGCCAGCAGCGTAGTCGGACAGGGAAGGACTGAAGCTTTCTTT.

The chain employs TRBV11-3 and TRBJ2-2, with D perhaps matching TRBD2 (6 bases). CDR1 is SGHNT and CDR2 is YENEEA in the germline V gene. CDR3 length: 13 amino acids. Trimming left V 3 bases short and J 7 bases short, with 9 bases between. CDR3 amino acids: CASSLEGHGELFF. The CDR3 DNA sequence: TGTGCCAGCAGCTTGGAGGGGCACGGGGAGCTGTTTTTT. Supplemented by reference TRBV11-3 and TRBJ2-2, the full variable domain reads EAGVVQSPRYKIIEKKQPVAFWCNPISGHNTLYWYLQNLGQGPELLIRYENEEAVDDSQLPKDRFSAERLKGVDSTLKIQPAELGDSAVYLCASSLEGHGELFFGEGSRLTVL.

V and J are TRBV28 and TRBJ1-4; no clear D. V gave up 7 bases and J gave up 6 bases, with 9 bases separating them. Per germline, CDR1 MDHEN and CDR2 SYDVKM. The CDR3 sequence is 12 residues long. The CDR3 loop is CASTPTDEKLFF. The CDR3 DNA sequence: TGTGCCAGCACCCCTACCGATGAAAAACTGTTTTTT. Supplemented by reference TRBV28 and TRBJ1-4, the full variable domain reads DVKVTQSSRYLVKRTGEKVFLECVQDMDHENMFWYRQDPGLGLRLIYFSYDVKMKEKGDIPEGYSVSREKKERFSLILESASTNQTSMYLCASTPTDEKLFFGSGTQLSVL.

This sequence joins TRBV6-5 and TRBJ2-7; D is unresolved. V lost 6 bases to trimming and J lost 0 bases, with 9 bases between them. The CDR3 extends over 13 amino acids. Germline CDR1 MNHEY, CDR2 SVGAGI. The CDR3 loop reads CASRKPGSYEQYF. The CDR3 DNA sequence: TGTGCCAGCAGAAAACCGGGCTCCTACGAGCAGTACTTC.

The V gene is TRBV7-3, the J gene TRBJ2-3; the D is unclear. Germline loops: CDR1 SGHTA, CDR2 FQGTGA. Trimming left V 5 bases short and J 0 bases short, with 9 bases between. The CDR3 totals 14 residues. For the CDR3, the DNA is TGTGCCAGCAGCCGACAAGCCAGCACAGATACGCAGTATTTT. Protein: CASSRQASTDTQYF.

This chain links TRBV5-1 with TRBJ2-2, with D hard to call. Per the germline V gene, CDR1 is SGHRS and CDR2 is YFSETQ. The CDR3 contains 13 residues. V was shortened by 6 bases and J by 8 bases, with 14 bases between the two germline ends. CDR3 sequence reads: CASTPTTRGELFF. The CDR3 coding sequence is TGCGCCAGCACGCCCACCACGAGAGGGGAGCTGTTTTTT.

This chain uses TRBV11-3 with TRBJ2-1; TRBD2 agrees at 7 bases. CDR1 and CDR2 from the germline V gene are SGHNT and YENEEA. Germline trimming cut 5 bases from V and 0 bases from J; bases unmatched to any gene: 7. CDR3 size: 16 residues. This chain's CDR3 is CASSPNRGGSYNEQFF. For the CDR3, the DNA is TGTGCCAGCAGCCCGAACCGCGGGGGCTCCTACAATGAGCAGTTCTTC. The full variable domain, in which reference TRBV11-3 and TRBJ2-1 provide the parts outside the CDR3, is EAGVVQSPRYKIIEKKQPVAFWCNPISGHNTLYWYLQNLGQGPELLIRYENEEAVDDSQLPKDRFSAERLKGVDSTLKIQPAELGDSAVYLCASSPNRGGSYNEQFFGPGTRLTVL.

The chain links TRBV4-2 to TRBJ2-2; TRBD2 aligns across 7 bases. Germline V gene data show CDR1 as LGHNA and CDR2 as YNFKEQ. V was clipped by 4 bases and J by 1 base; unmatched bases: 3. The CDR3 is made up of 15 amino acids. This CDR3 reads CASSRGLENTGELFF. For the CDR3, the DNA is TGTGCCAGCAGCCGAGGACTAGAGAACACCGGGGAGCTGTTTTTT.

This chain joins TRBV3-1 (or the pseudogene TRBV3-2) and TRBJ2-1; 9 nucleotides align to TRBD2. V lost 5 bases, J lost 12 bases, and 8 bases stayed unmatched. Germline CDR1 and CDR2: LGHDT and YNNKEL (reference sequence). The CDR3 totals 13 residues. Here the CDR3 DNA reads TGTGCCAGCAGCTTAGCGGGAGAGGGGAGGCAGTTCTTC. It encodes CASSLAGEGRQFF.

This clone came up once. V is TRBV18 and J is TRBJ2-1; D is possibly TRBD1 (6 bases). Per the germline V gene, CDR1 is KGHSH and CDR2 is LQKENI. With 1 base removed from V and 1 base from J, the gap between germline ends came to 11 bases. The CDR3 spans 16 residues. CDR3 amino acids: CASSPQGVSSYNEQFF. CDR3 DNA: TGTGCCAGCTCACCACAGGGGGTTAGTTCCTACAATGAGCAGTTCTTC.

The chain uses TRBV7-3 and TRBJ2-1, with no clear D. The CDR3 extends over 13 amino acids. V was clipped by 7 bases and J by 6 bases, with 13 bases between them. In germline, CDR1 is SGHTA, CDR2 FQGTGA. The CDR3: CASTPGYPNEQFF. DNA of the CDR3: TGTGCCAGCACCCCAGGCTATCCCAATGAGCAGTTCTTC.

CDR3 bases: TGTGCCAGCAGTCTTGGACTAGCGGTCTACAATGAGCAGTTCTTC. This encodes CASSLGLAVYNEQFF. V and J are TRBV6-5 and TRBJ2-1; 10 nucleotides line up with TRBD2. V trimming: 5 bases; J trimming: 3 bases; junction bases outside the gene matches: 4. This CDR3 contains 15 residues. CDR1 and CDR2 (germline): MNHEY, SVGAGI.

This clone was observed a few times. The chain joins TRBV5-8 to TRBJ1-2; 7 bases line up with TRBD1. The junction had 9 bases not matched to a gene; V was cut back by 4 bases and J by 3 bases. CDR3 length equals 15 residues. The germline V gene encodes CDR1 SGHTS and CDR2 YDEGEE. CDR3 sequence reads: CASSQGDREDYGYTF. Written as DNA, the CDR3 is TGTGCCAGCAGCCAGGGGGACAGAGAGGACTATGGCTACACCTTC.

This clone was counted between two and nine times. This chain links TRBV9 with TRBJ1-3; D is uncertain. There are 14 residues in the CDR3. The V gene lost 1 base and the J gene lost 5 bases, with 10 bases spanning the gap. Looked up from germline, CDR1 is SGDLS and CDR2 is YYNGEE. Here the CDR3 DNA reads TGTGCCAGCAGCGTAAACCCCGCGAGAAACACCATATATTTT. Its translation: CASSVNPARNTIYF.

This clone was seen just once. This rearrangement joins TRBV14 to TRBJ1-2, with 8 bases that match TRBD1. There are 15 residues in the CDR3. CDR1 SGHDN and CDR2 FVKESK come from the germline V gene. Trimming took 5 bases from V and 3 from J; bases not matched to a gene: 8. CDR3 coding DNA: TGTGCCAGCAGCTCACGACAGGGGTGGCACTATGGCTACACCTTC. Residues: CASSSRQGWHYGYTF.

The rearrangement links TRBV3-1 (or the pseudogene TRBV3-2) to TRBJ1-1; the match to TRBD1 covers 8 bases. The CDR3 loop spans 16 amino acids. V lost 3 bases to trimming and J lost 4 bases; unmatched junction nucleotides: 10. The germline CDR1 and CDR2 sequences are LGHDT and YNNKEL (reference sequence). The CDR3 region is CASSHAGTGGVTEAFF. DNA for the CDR3: TGTGCCAGCAGCCACGCCGGGACAGGCGGAGTCACTGAAGCTTTCTTT.

This chain connects TRBV12-5 to TRBJ2-1; 8 nucleotides line up with TRBD2. Germline CDR1 and CDR2: LGHNT and FRNRAP. V trimming: 1 base; J trimming: 3 bases; junction bases outside the gene matches: 5. This CDR3 contains 16 residues. This chain's CDR3 is CASGLAPGLDYNEQFF. CDR3 coding DNA: TGTGCTAGTGGTTTGGCGCCGGGACTAGACTACAATGAGCAGTTCTTC. Drawing the rest from reference TRBV12-5 and TRBJ2-1, the complete variable domain is DARVTQTPRHKVTEMGQEVTMRCQPILGHNTVFWYRQTMMQGLELLAYFRNRAPLDDSGMPKDRFSAEMPDATLATLKIQPSEPRDSAVYFCASGLAPGLDYNEQFFGPGTRLTVL.

The rearrangement links TRBV3-1 (or the pseudogene TRBV3-2) to TRBJ2-7; the match to TRBD2 covers 10 bases. Trimming cost V 1 base and J 3 bases; bases outside gene matches: 3. CDR3 size: 15 residues. Germline V gives CDR1 LGHDT, CDR2 YNNKEL (reference sequence). DNA for the CDR3: TGTGCCAGCAGCCAAGTGGCTAGCGGGAGCTACGAGCAGTACTTC. Translating it yields CASSQVASGSYEQYF.

The genes are TRBV27 and TRBJ2-3; the D gene is possibly TRBD2 (5 bases). CDR3 length: 13 amino acids. V was shortened by 6 bases and J by 4 bases, with 11 bases between the two germline ends. In germline, CDR1 is MNHEY, CDR2 SMNVEV (reference sequence). CDR3 nucleotide sequence: TGTGCCAGCAGACTAACGGGGTCAGATACGCAGTATTTT. It specifies CASRLTGSDTQYF.

The chain has TRBV3-1 (or the pseudogene TRBV3-2) and TRBJ2-1; TRBD2 matches 7 bases. CDR1 is LGHDT, CDR2 YNNKEL, per germline (reference sequence). J gave up 10 bases and V 0 bases, and 12 bases lay outside the gene matches. The CDR3 length is 16 residues. CDR3 bases: TGTGCCAGCAGCCAAGATAAGCGGGTCCCGGGACTAGAGCAGTTCTTC. This translates into CASSQDKRVPGLEQFF.

The J gene is TRBJ1-5, the V gene TRBV7-2; 9 nucleotides match TRBD1. With 4 bases clipped from V and 7 bases from J, the junction kept 14 bases outside the gene matches. Germline CDR1 and CDR2: SGHTA and FQGNSA. The CDR3 runs 17 residues. CDR3 coding DNA: TGTGCCAGCAGCTCTGGGACAGGGATCGCTGCAAGCCAGCCCCAGCATTTT. Protein: CASSSGTGIAASQPQHF.

The chain carries TRBV15 and TRBJ2-3, with D maybe TRBD1 (7 bases). Germline assignment: CDR1 LNHNV and CDR2 YYDKDF (reference sequence). V was pared by 0 bases and J by 0 bases, with 16 bases between. The CDR3 extends over 18 amino acids. The chain's CDR3 is CATSRDLRQGGSTDTQYF. The CDR3 coding sequence is TGTGCCACCAGCAGAGACCTCCGGCAGGGGGGAAGCACAGATACGCAGTATTTT. The full variable domain, with the rest looked up from reference TRBV15 and TRBJ2-3, is DAMVIQNPRYQVTQFGKPVTLSCSQTLNHNVMYWYQQKSSQAPKLLFHYYDKDFNNEADTPDNFQSRRPNTSFCFLDIRSPGLGDTAMYLCATSRDLRQGGSTDTQYFGPGTRLTVL.

The chain combines TRBV4-1 with TRBJ1-6, with D maybe TRBD1 (6 bases). Germline CDR1 is MGHRA and CDR2 is YSYEKL. This CDR3 has 15 amino acids. V lost 3 bases and J 10 bases, leaving 16 bases between the germline ends. The DNA for the CDR3 is TGCGCCAGCAGCCATCCCAGGACAGTCGGATCACCCCTCCACTTT. Its translation: CASSHPRTVGSPLHF.

This clone appeared a few times. The chain has TRBV19 and TRBJ1-4; no firm D call. The CDR3 totals 15 residues. CDR1 and CDR2 from the germline V gene are LNHDA and SQIVND (reference sequence). Trimming removed 3 bases from V and 2 bases from J, with 10 bases in between. Here the CDR3 DNA reads TGTGCCAGTAGTATCTTCGGGAATACTAATGAAAAACTGTTTTTT. This translates into CASSIFGNTNEKLFF.